These 5 T cell receptor beta chains share one sample of origin, sequenced in a study of identical twins (dated by TCRdb to 2016 to 2017). Library construction relied on 5' RACE. Sequenced on an Illumina HiSeq 2000. TCRdb reprocessed the public reads (quality trimming at Q25 with fastp, clone calling with MiXCR) and kept in-frame beta chains. One record per CDR3 amino acid sequence lists the most common genes and DNA. Recorded for this sample are around 490,000 distinct CDR3 sequences; approximately 14% of them occurred a single time. The ten most abundant clones make up 0.8% to 1% of the sample. In addition, the sample was reused for a study of yellow fever vaccine responses in identical twins.

The sequenced sample was CD4+ T cells sorted from blood. The receptor source for this set is a woman under 30 in good health.

This clonotype was seen at least ten times. The chain links TRBV12-3 or TRBV12-4 to TRBJ1-5; 8 bases are a match to TRBD1. The CDR3 has 14 residues. Unmatched junction bases numbered 2, after V lost 6 bases and J lost 1 base. In nucleotides, the CDR3 is TGTGCCAGCAGACAGGGGGGAAGCAATCAGCCCCAGCATTTT. It translates to CASRQGGSNQPQHF.

This clonotype showed up just a few times. V and J are TRBV7-9 and TRBJ2-1, with a tentative D call TRBD1 (6 bases). V lost 3 bases to trimming and J lost 4 bases, with 16 bases between them. The CDR3 has 16 amino acids. The V gene's germline CDR1 is SEHNR and CDR2 FQNEAQ (reference sequence). The CDR3 coding sequence is TGTGCCAGCAGCTTGTACCAAGGACAGATTTACAATGAGCAGTTCTTC. Protein: CASSLYQGQIYNEQFF.

This clonotype has more than one count but fewer than ten. This chain links TRBV5-1 with TRBJ2-5, with 9 bases matching TRBD1. The CDR3 runs 14 residues. Germline CDR1 SGHRS, CDR2 YFSETQ. Trimming took 3 bases from V and 5 from J; bases not matched to a gene: 5. The CDR3 nucleotides read TGCGCCAGCAGCTGGGACAGGGCACAGGAGACCCAGTACTTC. Translating gives CASSWDRAQETQYF.

The CDR3 coding sequence is TGCGCCAGCAGCACCGGGACACAGAACACTGAAGCTTTCTTT. Encoded protein: CASSTGTQNTEAFF. The genes are TRBV5-1 and TRBJ1-1; D possibly corresponds to TRBD1 (6 bases). Germline V gives CDR1 SGHRS, CDR2 YFSETQ. V lost 4 bases and J 1 base, leaving 11 bases between the germline ends. The CDR3 contains 14 residues.

This clonotype has just a few counts. This chain joins TRBV20-1 and TRBJ2-1; 10 bases are shared with TRBD2. Looked up from germline, CDR1 is DFQATT and CDR2 is SNEGSKA (reference sequence). The CDR3 extends over 14 amino acids. V gave up 6 bases and J gave up 7 bases; unmatched junction bases: 9. The DNA of the CDR3 is TGCAGTGCAAGTCTAGCGGGAGAAGGGAATGAGCAGTTCTTC. Translating gives CSASLAGEGNEQFF.